Listed here are 13 T cell receptor beta chains from one sample, sequenced in a study of blood T cell repertoires in COVID-19. Sequencing used immunoSEQ multiplex PCR; TCRdb keeps in-frame clones, though not all of them. The table has about 150,000 clones, around 83% seen once. Sample: peripheral blood. The receptors derive from a woman of 80 years or more with acute or convalescent COVID-19.

The chain carries TRBV18 and TRBJ1-2; 9 bases align to TRBD1. CDR1 and CDR2 (germline): KGHSH, LQKENI. V shed 6 bases and J 3 bases; nucleotides not matched to a gene: 2. The CDR3 has 13 residues. The CDR3 nucleotides are TGTGCCAGCTCCAGACAGGGGGACTATGGCTACACCTTC. Protein: CASSRQGDYGYTF.

The genes are TRBV5-1 and TRBJ2-7; TRBD2 aligns across 7 bases. The CDR3 length is 15 residues. The germline V gene has CDR1 SGHRS and CDR2 YFSETQ. V lost 7 bases to trimming and J lost 3 bases; unmatched junction nucleotides: 13. For the CDR3, the DNA is TGCGCCAGCGGCTCCCTTGGGGGGGAAAACTACGAGCAGTACTTC. It encodes CASGSLGGENYEQYF. The full variable domain, rest sourced from reference TRBV5-1 and TRBJ2-7, is KAGVTQTPRYLIKTRGQQVTLSCSPISGHRSVSWYQQTPGQGLQFLFEYFSETQRNKGNFPGRFSGRQFSNSRSEMNVSTLELGDSALYLCASGSLGGENYEQYFGPGTRLTVT.

The V gene is TRBV18, the J gene TRBJ1-1; D call uncertain. Germline values: CDR1 KGHSH, CDR2 LQKENI. The CDR3 consists of 15 residues. V was cut by 2 bases and J by 1 base, with 11 bases left in between. The CDR3 sequence: CASSPYTASNTEAFF. Here the CDR3 DNA reads TGTGCCAGCTCACCATATACAGCTTCGAACACTGAAGCTTTCTTT.

This clone has just one count. The chain's CDR3 is CASSLGTARNTEAFF. For the CDR3, the DNA is TGCGCCAGCAGCTTGGGGACAGCTAGGAACACTGAAGCTTTCTTT. This chain joins TRBV5-1 and TRBJ1-1; possibly TRBD1 for D (6 bases). The V end was cut by 0 bases, the J end by 1 base, with 10 bases between. The germline gives CDR1 SGHRS, CDR2 YFSETQ. The CDR3 totals 15 residues.

The genes are TRBV19 and TRBJ1-1, with no clear D. This CDR3 spans 11 amino acids. The germline gives CDR1 LNHDA, CDR2 SQIVND (reference sequence). V lost 10 bases, J lost 1 base, and 7 bases lay in between. The CDR3 loop reads CATRENTEAFF. CDR3 DNA sequence: TGTGCCACGCGGGAGAACACTGAAGCTTTCTTT. The full variable domain, in which reference TRBV19 and TRBJ1-1 provide the parts outside the CDR3, is DGGITQSPKYLFRKEGQNVTLSCEQNLNHDAMYWYRQDPGQGLRLIYYSQIVNDFQKGDIAEGYSVSREKKESFPLTVTSAQKNPTAFYLCATRENTEAFFGQGTRLTVV.

The gene calls are TRBV7-8 and TRBJ2-5; 10 bases map to TRBD1. Germline CDR1 and CDR2: SGHVS and FQNEAQ. Losses at the gene ends were 5 bases for V and 3 bases for J; bases not matched to a gene: 12. The length of the CDR3 is 17 residues. CDR3 sequence: CASSQPRTGGIKETQYF. The CDR3 DNA is TGTGCCAGCAGCCAACCCAGGACAGGGGGGATTAAAGAGACCCAGTACTTC.

The chain employs TRBV25-1 and TRBJ2-3, with 8 nucleotides matching TRBD1. V gave up 4 bases and J gave up 3 bases; unmatched junction bases: 6. CDR1 MGHDK and CDR2 SYGVNS come from the germline V gene. This CDR3 spans 15 amino acids. The CDR3 loop is CASSATGAPTDTQYF. The CDR3 bases are TGTGCCAGCAGTGCGACAGGGGCCCCGACAGATACGCAGTATTTT.

Notes on this clone: One end of the junction varies from germline; a read error may be responsible. J is TRBJ1-1 and V is TRBV7-2; 7 nucleotides align to TRBD1. Germline V lookup: CDR1 SGHTA, CDR2 FQGNSA. The CDR3 sequence is 14 residues long. CDR3 in DNA: TGTGTCAGCAGCTCGCAGACAGGGTGGACTGAAGCTTTCTTT. Translating gives CVSSSQTGWTEAFF.

The chain recombines TRBV11-2 with TRBJ2-2, with 8 positions matching TRBD2. The CDR3 spans 15 residues. V was pared by 5 bases and J by 5 bases, with 7 bases of the junction left unmatched. Germline V gene data show CDR1 as SGHAT and CDR2 as FQNNGV. Written as DNA, the CDR3 is TGTGCCAGCAGCCCCCGGGAGGGGAGGACCGGGGAGCTGTTTTTT. Amino acid sequence: CASSPREGRTGELFF.

V gene TRBV5-1 combines with J gene TRBJ2-2; D gene uncertain. Trimming cost V 4 bases and J 6 bases, with 16 bases left between them. Looked up from germline, CDR1 is SGHRS and CDR2 is YFSETQ. The CDR3 has 15 residues. The CDR3 sequence: CASSPSPGKAGELFF. The CDR3 coding sequence is TGCGCCAGCAGCCCAAGTCCGGGTAAAGCCGGGGAGCTGTTTTTT.

This chain joins TRBV7-9 and TRBJ1-1, with a weak D call TRBD1 (5 bases). CDR1 and CDR2 (germline): SEHNR, FQNEAQ (reference sequence). This CDR3 is 14 amino acids long. Trimming cost V 5 bases and J 7 bases, with 17 bases left between them. DNA of the CDR3: TGTGCCAGCAGCAACTTCAGGGATTTCGGTGAAGCTTTCTTT. It yields the protein CASSNFRDFGEAFF. The full variable domain, in which reference TRBV7-9 and TRBJ1-1 provide the parts outside the CDR3, is DTGVSQNPRHKITKRGQNVTFRCDPISEHNRLYWYRQTLGQGPEFLTYFQNEAQLEKSRLLSDRFSAERPKGSFSTLEIQRTEQGDSAMYLCASSNFRDFGEAFFGQGTRLTVV.

V gene TRBV29-1 combines with J gene TRBJ1-2; D may be TRBD1 (5 bases). V lost 0 bases, J lost 8 bases, and 13 bases lay in between. Germline CDR1 reads SQVTM; CDR2 reads ANQGSEA. The CDR3 loop spans 13 amino acids. The CDR3 nucleotides are TGCAGCGTTGAAGAGGGCGGCCCAGGGGGCTACACCTTC. Translation gives CSVEEGGPGGYTF.

V and J are TRBV4-2 and TRBJ2-2, with TRBD2 matching over 10 bases. Per germline, CDR1 LGHNA and CDR2 YNFKEQ. With 0 bases clipped from V and 1 base from J, the junction kept 5 bases outside the gene matches. The CDR3 covers 18 residues. CDR3 protein: CASSQEVLAGENTGELFF. CDR3 coding DNA: TGTGCCAGCAGCCAAGAGGTGCTAGCGGGGGAGAACACCGGGGAGCTGTTTTTT.